Each of the 14 T cell receptor beta chains below was sequenced from the same sample in a study of cytomegalovirus exposure and HLA in healthy donors. PCR was performed using 60 Vbeta and 13 Jbeta primers. Clones were sequenced by immunoSEQ multiplex PCR, and TCRdb holds only the in-frame ones, with some missing. Of around 100,000 clones listed, about four fifths are singletons. The sequencing sample was made of PBMCs. Source of these receptors: a female donor in good health and CMV-seropositive.

Of note for this clone: At one end, the junction sequence differs from germline, possibly due to a read error. Other DNA sequences in this sample translate to the same CDR3. This sequence joins TRBV29-1 and TRBJ1-1, with TRBD1 as a possible D gene (6 bases). The CDR3 covers 14 residues. The germline V gene has CDR1 SQVTM and CDR2 ANQGSEA. In DNA, the CDR3 is TGCAGCGTTGCAGGGGTAGTGATGAACACTGAAGCTTTTTTT. It codes for CSVAGVVMNTEAFF.

As DNA, the CDR3 is TGTGCCACCCGGACAGGGACCGTACTGGGTGAAGCTTTCTTT. Translated: CATRTGTVLGEAFF. V usage is TRBV10-3 and J usage is TRBJ1-1, with 8 bases fitting TRBD1. With 10 bases clipped from V and 7 bases from J, the junction kept 14 bases outside the gene matches. The CDR3 has 14 amino acids. Per the germline V gene, CDR1 is ENHRY and CDR2 is SYGVKD.

As DNA, the CDR3 is TGTGCCAGCAGTCCGGGGACAGGGTGGCAGCCCCAGCATTTT. Translating it yields CASSPGTGWQPQHF. This chain links TRBV28 with TRBJ1-5, with TRBD1 matching 9 bases. The CDR3 loop spans 14 amino acids. Trimming cost V 5 bases and J 7 bases; bases outside gene matches: 6. CDR1 and CDR2 (germline): MDHEN, SYDVKM.

The chain joins TRBV9 to TRBJ2-1; 9 positions match TRBD1. This CDR3 has 17 amino acids. Germline trimming cut 0 bases from V and 5 bases from J; bases unmatched to any gene: 9. Germline V gives CDR1 SGDLS, CDR2 YYNGEE. CDR3 nucleotides: TGTGCCAGCAGCGTAGGATTTCGGGACAGGGTCGACAATGAGCAGTTCTTC. Protein sequence: CASSVGFRDRVDNEQFF.

This rearrangement joins TRBV6-5 to TRBJ1-5; D gene uncertain. The V end lost 0 bases, the J end lost 3 bases, and 6 bases lay between the germline ends. This CDR3 comprises 14 residues. Germline values: CDR1 MNHEY, CDR2 SVGAGI. The DNA for the CDR3 is TGTGCCAGCAGTTACTCCCACTTCAATCAGCCCCAGCATTTT. Protein: CASSYSHFNQPQHF.

V gene TRBV6-6 combines with J gene TRBJ2-1; a possible D gene is TRBD2 (5 bases). V lost 7 bases and J lost 8, with 15 bases in between. The CDR3 totals 13 residues. CDR1 is MNHNY and CDR2 is SVGAGI in the germline V gene (reference sequence). The CDR3 DNA reads as TGTGCCAGCAATATACCCCCGAGGGATGAGCAGTTCTTC. This codes for CASNIPPRDEQFF.

Written as DNA, the CDR3 is TGTGCCAGCAGTCGGGACAGGAATGAAAAACTGTTTTTT. Translated: CASSRDRNEKLFF. This chain connects TRBV27 to TRBJ1-4, with 8 bases lining up with TRBD1. The CDR3 sequence is 13 residues long. Unmatched junction bases numbered 1, after V lost 5 bases and J lost 5 bases. Germline assignment: CDR1 MNHEY and CDR2 SMNVEV (reference sequence).

The V and J genes are TRBV19 and TRBJ1-5, with a tentative D call TRBD1 (6 bases). V lost 3 bases and J 1 base, leaving 10 bases between the germline ends. The CDR3 spans 15 residues. Germline V CDR1 and CDR2: LNHDA, SQIVND (reference sequence). The CDR3 DNA sequence: TGTGCCAGTAGTATTTCGGGGGGCAGCAATCAGCCCCAGCATTTT. Its protein product is CASSISGGSNQPQHF.

V is TRBV18 and J is TRBJ2-7; 9 bases align to TRBD2. This CDR3 spans 16 amino acids. Germline V lookup: CDR1 KGHSH, CDR2 LQKENI. Trimming at V came to 4 bases and at J to 1 base, leaving 8 bases not matched to a gene. In DNA form, the CDR3 reads TGTGCCAGCTCACTACTGGCTAGCGGGGAATCCTACGAGCAGTACTTC. It specifies CASSLLASGESYEQYF.

The V and J genes are TRBV5-6 and TRBJ2-3, with D perhaps matching TRBD2 (6 bases). The CDR3 covers 18 residues. Trimming shortened V by 3 bases and J by 6 bases, and 26 bases separated the two germline ends. The germline V gene encodes CDR1 SGHDT and CDR2 YYEEEE. The CDR3 region has the DNA TGTGCCAGCAGCTCCACCTTTGCGGGACTGCGGCTGTCGGATACGCAGTATTTT. Translation: CASSSTFAGLRLSDTQYF.

This rearrangement joins TRBV5-1 to TRBJ1-5, with D unclear. Germline-derived CDR1 and CDR2 are SGHRS and YFSETQ. V was pared by 4 bases and J by 6 bases, with 14 bases between. The CDR3 is made up of 14 amino acids. The CDR3: CASSPEGFGQPQHF. CDR3 in DNA: TGCGCCAGCAGCCCAGAGGGATTTGGTCAGCCCCAGCATTTT.

The chain employs TRBV5-4 and TRBJ1-1, with D unresolved. This CDR3 region has 11 residues. Deletions cut 1 base from V and 11 bases from J, with 9 bases between. Per germline, CDR1 SGHNT and CDR2 YYREEE (reference sequence). CDR3 coding DNA: TGTGCCAGCAGCTTGAGGGAGCAGGCTTTCTTT. Protein: CASSLREQAFF.

The chain carries TRBV7-9 and TRBJ1-4; D unclear. This CDR3 contains 15 residues. V lost 0 bases to trimming and J lost 7 bases, with 12 bases between them. Germline V gives CDR1 SEHNR, CDR2 FQNEAQ (reference sequence). The CDR3, as DNA: TGTGCCAGCAGCTTAGCTCGCGAAAACGGTGAAAAACTGTTTTTT. Encoded protein: CASSLARENGEKLFF.

This chain connects TRBV5-1 to TRBJ2-5; the match to TRBD2 covers 10 bases. Losses at the gene ends were 4 bases for V and 4 bases for J; bases not matched to a gene: 10. The CDR3 is 16 amino acids. Germline assignment: CDR1 SGHRS and CDR2 YFSETQ. The CDR3 region is CASSPASGGVGETQYF. In DNA, the CDR3 is TGCGCCAGCAGCCCCGCGAGCGGGGGGGTGGGAGAGACCCAGTACTTC.